A single sample is the source of the 31 T cell receptor beta chains below, sequenced in a study of cytomegalovirus exposure and HLA in healthy donors. The protocol was immunoSEQ multiplex PCR, while the TCRdb copy is restricted to in-frame clones and leaves out a portion. The profile shows approximately 190,000 clones, roughly 82% of them singletons. The source material was PBMCs. These receptors were taken from a woman in her 30s in good health and CMV-seropositive.

V is TRBV28 and J is TRBJ1-2; D unclear. Trimming cost V 4 bases and J 3 bases, with 6 bases left between them. The germline V gene encodes CDR1 MDHEN and CDR2 SYDVKM. The length of the CDR3 is 12 residues. In nucleotides, the CDR3 is TGTGCCAGCAGTTCCCTCCACTATGGCTACACCTTC. Protein: CASSSLHYGYTF.

V is TRBV30 and J is TRBJ2-7, with 14 bases fitting TRBD2. This CDR3 contains 15 residues. The junction had 4 bases not matched to a gene; V was cut back by 3 bases and J by 3 bases. CDR1 and CDR2 from the germline V gene are GTSNPN and SVGIG (reference sequence). CDR3 protein: CAWRPGTSGGYEQYF. In nucleotides, the CDR3 is TGTGCCTGGAGACCTGGGACTAGCGGGGGCTACGAGCAGTACTTC.

J is TRBJ1-1 and V is TRBV7-9, with a weak D call TRBD1 (5 bases). This CDR3 contains 13 residues. V lost 8 bases to trimming and J lost 4 bases, with 14 bases between them. Germline CDR1 SEHNR, CDR2 FQNEAQ (reference sequence). Here the CDR3 reads CASASQGGTEAFF. CDR3 DNA: TGTGCCAGCGCGAGCCAGGGCGGCACTGAAGCTTTCTTT.

Here the CDR3 reads CASSLRTGSSYNEQFF. CDR3 nucleotides: TGTGCCAGCAGCTTAAGGACAGGGTCATCCTACAATGAGCAGTTCTTC. The genes are TRBV7-2 and TRBJ2-1, with 8 bases that match TRBD1. V shed 2 bases, J shed 1 base, and the junction held 4 bases outside the gene matches. Per germline, CDR1 SGHTA and CDR2 FQGNSA. The CDR3 is made up of 16 amino acids.

The chain joins TRBV5-4 to TRBJ2-3, with D perhaps matching TRBD1 (7 bases). Germline assignment: CDR1 SGHNT and CDR2 YYREEE (reference sequence). The V end was cut by 9 bases, the J end by 2 bases, with 19 bases between. The CDR3 spans 15 residues. For the CDR3, the DNA is TGTGCCACTACCCGGGGGACAGCGCTCACAGATACGCAGTATTTT. Its translation: CATTRGTALTDTQYF. The entire variable domain, with the rest obtained from reference TRBV5-4 and TRBJ2-3, is as follows: ETGVTQSPTHLIKTRGQQVTLRCSSQSGHNTVSWYQQALGQGPQFIFQYYREEENGRGNFPPRFSGLQFPNYSSELNVNALELDDSALYLCATTRGTALTDTQYFGPGTRLTVL.

The chain recombines TRBV29-1 with TRBJ2-1; TRBD2 matches at 12 bases. The CDR3 length is 14 residues. V was clipped by 6 bases and J by 6 bases; unmatched bases: 6. The germline V gene has CDR1 SQVTM and CDR2 ANQGSEA. The CDR3 bases are TGCAGCGTATCGGGACTAGCGGGCGTCAATGAGCAGTTCTTC. As protein: CSVSGLAGVNEQFF.

This chain joins TRBV5-8 and TRBJ2-7; the match to TRBD2 covers 11 bases. CDR3 length equals 14 residues. V trimming: 4 bases; J trimming: 2 bases; junction bases outside the gene matches: 2. Germline V lookup: CDR1 SGHTS, CDR2 YDEGEE. CDR3 sequence reads: CASSIAGGPYEQYF. The CDR3 bases are TGTGCCAGCAGCATAGCGGGAGGGCCCTACGAGCAGTACTTC.

The chain couples TRBV30 to TRBJ2-1, with TRBD1 matching over 7 bases. With V trimmed by 3 bases and J by 1 base, 6 bases remained unmatched. The CDR3 loop spans 15 amino acids. Germline values: CDR1 GTSNPN, CDR2 SVGIG (reference sequence). The CDR3 DNA is TGTGCCTGGAGCGGGGACAGCCAGTCCTACAATGAGCAGTTCTTC. It yields the protein CAWSGDSQSYNEQFF.

The chain has TRBV6-1 and TRBJ2-1; 12 positions match TRBD2. The CDR3 has 15 residues. Germline assignment: CDR1 MNHNS and CDR2 SASEGT. J was trimmed by 5 bases and V by 6 bases; bases with no gene match: 5. CDR3 in amino acids: CASSLAGGTNNEQFF. CDR3 sequence (DNA): TGTGCCAGCAGCCTAGCGGGAGGGACAAACAATGAGCAGTTCTTC.

The chain is built from TRBV6-1 and TRBJ2-7, with 8 bases fitting TRBD1. The CDR3 contains 12 residues. CDR1 is MNHNS, CDR2 SASEGT, per germline. V was clipped by 8 bases and J by 6 bases; unmatched bases: 6. The CDR3: CASRGTGGEQYF. The CDR3 bases are TGTGCCAGCCGAGGGACAGGCGGCGAGCAGTACTTC.

The chain carries TRBV9 and TRBJ2-1, with 7 bases fitting TRBD1. CDR3 size: 13 residues. CDR1 and CDR2 (germline): SGDLS, YYNGEE. Unmatched junction bases numbered 8, after V lost 4 bases and J lost 10 bases. The CDR3 loop reads CASSTQGVPEQFF. The CDR3 DNA is TGTGCCAGCAGCACCCAGGGGGTACCAGAGCAGTTCTTC.

The chain links TRBV7-9 to TRBJ2-7; 7 nucleotides align to TRBD2. CDR1 and CDR2 from the germline V gene are SEHNR and FQNEAQ (reference sequence). V was clipped by 5 bases and J by 2 bases; unmatched bases: 6. CDR3 size: 14 residues. CDR3 nucleotide sequence: TGTGCCAGCAGCCAGGGACTACTTACCTACGAGCAGTACTTC. It encodes CASSQGLLTYEQYF.

The chain links TRBV5-6 to TRBJ1-2; the D is unclear. Trimming cost V 4 bases and J 5 bases, with 24 bases left between them. The CDR3 is made up of 17 amino acids. The germline CDR1 and CDR2 sequences are SGHDT and YYEEEE. CDR3 DNA: TGTGCCAGCAGCCCGACTATAACGGGAGGACTGAGATATGGCTACACCTTC. This encodes CASSPTITGGLRYGYTF. Supplemented by reference TRBV5-6 and TRBJ1-2, the full variable domain reads DAGVTQSPTHLIKTRGQQVTLRCSPKSGHDTVSWYQQALGQGPQFIFQYYEEEERQRGNFPDRFSGHQFPNYSSELNVNALLLGDSALYLCASSPTITGGLRYGYTFGSGTRLTVV.

This chain connects TRBV7-8 to TRBJ1-2, with D perhaps TRBD1 (6 bases). V was shortened by 6 bases and J by 3 bases, with 14 bases between the two germline ends. The V gene's germline CDR1 is SGHVS and CDR2 FQNEAQ. This CDR3 has 14 amino acids. CDR3 nucleotides: TGTGCCAGCAGACCAATCGGACAGTACTATGGCTACACCTTC. Protein product: CASRPIGQYYGYTF.

This clone came up once. The V call is TRBV15, the J call TRBJ2-7, with D tentatively TRBD2 (6 bases). Germline loops: CDR1 LNHNV, CDR2 YYDKDF (reference sequence). This CDR3 region has 14 residues. With 2 bases removed from V and 5 bases from J, the gap between germline ends came to 13 bases. In DNA, the CDR3 is TGTGCCACCAGCAGACAGGGAGGATTTGACGAGCAGTACTTC. Its translation: CATSRQGGFDEQYF.

V usage is TRBV5-4 and J usage is TRBJ1-3; D is unresolved. V dropped 0 bases and J dropped 0 bases, with 4 bases sitting between them. The CDR3 contains 14 residues. Germline CDR1 and CDR2: SGHNT and YYREEE (reference sequence). CDR3 protein: CASSLDLSGNTIYF. CDR3 nucleotide sequence: TGTGCCAGCAGCTTGGATCTCTCTGGAAACACCATATATTTT. Supplemented by reference TRBV5-4 and TRBJ1-3, the full variable domain reads ETGVTQSPTHLIKTRGQQVTLRCSSQSGHNTVSWYQQALGQGPQFIFQYYREEENGRGNFPPRFSGLQFPNYSSELNVNALELDDSALYLCASSLDLSGNTIYFGEGSWLTVV.

CDR3 sequence reads: CASSTLGTGVETQYF. The CDR3 DNA reads TGTGCCAGTAGTACCCTCGGGACAGGGGTAGAGACCCAGTACTTC. The gene calls are TRBV19 and TRBJ2-5; TRBD1 matches 10 bases. J gave up 4 bases and V 4 bases, and 6 bases lay outside the gene matches. CDR1 LNHDA and CDR2 SQIVND come from the germline V gene (reference sequence). The CDR3 contains 15 residues.

This chain uses TRBV5-6 with TRBJ2-6; D uncertain. V was pared by 2 bases and J by 0 bases, with 9 bases between. The CDR3 runs 16 residues. The V gene's germline CDR1 is SGHDT and CDR2 YYEEEE. This chain's CDR3 is CASSFRVDSGANVLTF. CDR3 nucleotide sequence: TGTGCCAGCAGCTTTCGGGTCGACTCTGGGGCCAACGTCCTGACTTTC.

The chain joins TRBV5-1 to TRBJ1-2; TRBD1 matches 7 bases. V gave up 2 bases and J gave up 12 bases; unmatched junction bases: 10. Germline V gene sequence: CDR1 SGHRS, CDR2 YFSETQ. The CDR3 runs 13 residues. CDR3 bases: TGCGCCAGCAGCTTAGGAGACAGGGCTTCTCACACCTTC. Its protein is CASSLGDRASHTF.

This chain joins TRBV6-1 and TRBJ1-3; possibly TRBD1 for D (6 bases). Trimming left V 0 bases short and J 2 bases short, with 8 bases between. From germline, CDR1 is MNHNS and CDR2 SASEGT. The CDR3 consists of 15 residues. The CDR3 sequence is CASSEAGGPGNTIYF. The CDR3 region has the DNA TGTGCCAGCAGTGAAGCAGGGGGACCTGGAAACACCATATATTTT.

The rearrangement joins TRBV30 to TRBJ1-1; D is unresolved. CDR3 length: 13 amino acids. Germline assignment: CDR1 GTSNPN and CDR2 SVGIG (reference sequence). V dropped 2 bases and J dropped 5 bases, with 12 bases sitting between them. The CDR3 DNA sequence: TGTGCCTGGAGTACCGAGGGTAGAACTGAAGCTTTCTTT. Its protein is CAWSTEGRTEAFF. Full variable domain (rest looked up from reference TRBV30 and TRBJ1-1): SQTIHQWPATLVQPVGSPLSLECTVEGTSNPNLYWYRQAAGRGLQLLFYSVGIGQISSEVPQNLSASRPQDRQFILSSKKLLLSDSGFYLCAWSTEGRTEAFFGQGTRLTVV.

This clone showed up many times. The chain links TRBV2 to TRBJ1-2, with TRBD1 matching over 8 bases. The junction had 8 bases not matched to a gene; V was cut back by 4 bases and J by 7 bases. The germline V gene encodes CDR1 SNHLY and CDR2 FYNNEI. The CDR3 length is 14 residues. Here the CDR3 reads CASSVGQGGFGYTF. CDR3 nucleotide sequence: TGTGCCAGCAGTGTTGGACAGGGAGGTTTTGGCTACACCTTC.

The chain recombines TRBV7-2 with TRBJ1-2, with 10 bases fitting TRBD1. This CDR3 region has 16 residues. The germline CDR1 and CDR2 sequences are SGHTA and FQGNSA. V lost 10 bases and J lost 5; bases outside the gene matches: 16. Here the CDR3 reads CATRTGTGALGYGYTF. For the CDR3, the DNA is TGTGCCACCAGAACCGGGACAGGGGCTTTGGGGTATGGCTACACCTTC.

Many counts were recorded for this clone. V gene TRBV5-6 combines with J gene TRBJ1-5, with D tentatively TRBD1 (6 bases). V was clipped by 0 bases and J by 3 bases, with 7 bases between them. Germline assignment: CDR1 SGHDT and CDR2 YYEEEE. The CDR3 spans 14 residues. CDR3 DNA: TGTGCCAGCAGCTTGGGACAGGTCAATCAGCCCCAGCATTTT. Amino acids: CASSLGQVNQPQHF.

The V and J genes are TRBV6-1 and TRBJ2-2; D is perhaps TRBD1 (6 bases). Germline CDR1 and CDR2: MNHNS and SASEGT. The CDR3 totals 14 residues. Trimming took off 7 bases at V and 6 bases at J, with 15 bases between the two ends. Here the CDR3 reads CASMRRQGSGELFF. In DNA, the CDR3 is TGTGCCAGCATGAGGAGGCAGGGGTCCGGGGAGCTGTTTTTT.

V is TRBV7-9 and J is TRBJ1-1, with D unresolved. Trimming cost V 2 bases and J 1 base, with 14 bases left between them. CDR1 SEHNR and CDR2 FQNEAQ come from the germline V gene (reference sequence). This CDR3 region has 16 residues. The CDR3 nucleotides read TGTGCCAGCAGCTTATACACAGCAACTCCGAACACTGAAGCTTTCTTT. Translating it yields CASSLYTATPNTEAFF. The whole variable domain, filled in from reference TRBV7-9 and TRBJ1-1, reads DTGVSQNPRHKITKRGQNVTFRCDPISEHNRLYWYRQTLGQGPEFLTYFQNEAQLEKSRLLSDRFSAERPKGSFSTLEIQRTEQGDSAMYLCASSLYTATPNTEAFFGQGTRLTVV.

The genes are TRBV30 and TRBJ1-5; D might be TRBD1 (6 bases). Trimming took off 1 base at V and 3 bases at J, with 7 bases between the two ends. Germline V gene sequence: CDR1 GTSNPN, CDR2 SVGIG (reference sequence). The CDR3 length is 13 residues. CDR3 residues: CAWSAGDNQPQHF. The CDR3 nucleotides read TGTGCCTGGAGTGCAGGGGACAATCAGCCCCAGCATTTT.

The chain couples TRBV9 to TRBJ2-7, with 7 positions matching TRBD1. CDR3 length: 16 amino acids. Germline trimming cut 1 base from V and 2 bases from J; bases unmatched to any gene: 9. The germline CDR1 and CDR2 sequences are SGDLS and YYNGEE. The CDR3 nucleotides are TGTGCCAGCAGCGTAACACCCACGGGACAGACCTACGAGCAGTACTTC. It translates to CASSVTPTGQTYEQYF.

The V call is TRBV13, the J call TRBJ2-7, with D uncertain. V dropped 5 bases and J dropped 6 bases, with 17 bases sitting between them. The germline V gene encodes CDR1 PRHDT and CDR2 FYEKMQ (reference sequence). The CDR3 extends over 14 amino acids. The CDR3 sequence: CASSPFSSLREQYF. The CDR3 DNA is TGTGCCAGCAGCCCCTTTTCCTCCCTCCGCGAGCAGTACTTC.

This clone has a single count. The chain joins TRBV19 to TRBJ1-5; a possible D gene is TRBD1 (6 bases). The CDR3 sequence is 15 residues long. The germline V and J ends were trimmed by 3 bases and 3 bases, with 12 bases remaining between them. In germline, CDR1 is LNHDA, CDR2 SQIVND (reference sequence). The CDR3 DNA follows: TGTGCCAGTAGTATTGGGGGCCTGGTCAATCAGCCCCAGCATTTT. Translating it yields CASSIGGLVNQPQHF.

This chain links TRBV11-3 with TRBJ2-7, with 7 bases fitting TRBD1. V dropped 5 bases and J dropped 3; count of bases not matched to a gene: 7. The CDR3 is made up of 14 amino acids. CDR1 is SGHNT and CDR2 is YENEEA in the germline V gene. CDR3 bases: TGTGCCAGCAGCCGGACCGGGACAGACTACGAGCAGTACTTC. As protein: CASSRTGTDYEQYF.